This T cell receptor beta chain derives from a study of control samples from healthy donors and cancer patients (dated by TCRdb to between 2020 and 2021). Library preparation was by the immunoSEQ multiplex PCR assay. Imported from immuneACCESS, the table was reduced by TCRdb to in-frame sequences with V and J called. These copies leave out some clones; in studies compared against another copy, an unresolved V gene accounts for under half, and the cause of the remainder is not known. The sample contains about 250,000 clones, roughly 87% of them found a single time. Of the sample, 13% is held by the ten largest clones. About this clone: Its antigen specificity is not known. The record has no base qualities; no much larger clone is one base away. Other DNA variants within this sample encode the same CDR3.

V is reduced by 3 bases and J by 0 bases, leaving a spacing of 6 bases between them. For CDR1 and CDR2, the germline V gene lists MNHNS and SASEGT. Reading from cysteine to phenylalanine, the CDR3 counts 14 amino acids. The CDR3 DNA has 42 bases and is translated from base 1. The source of this sequence is a woman aged 55-69 years with lung cancer. Sequencing was done on a sample of PBMCs. The V gene is TRBV6-1 and the J gene is TRBJ1-3; the D gene identity is not certain. The CDR3 region: CASSDAGSGNTIYF. The nucleotides are TGTGCCAGCAGTGACGCCGGCTCTGGAAACACCATATATTTT.